Here is one TCR beta chain with its context. This sample stems from a study of blood T cell repertoires in COVID-19. The data were produced by immunoSEQ multiplex PCR, yet TCRdb's version contains in-frame clones alone and is incomplete. This sample has tens of thousands of clones, with 70% to 90% found just once. There are 15 residues in the CDR3. Trimming left V 6 bases short and J 2 bases short, with 15 bases between. Germline assignment: CDR1 SGHDT and CDR2 YYEEEE. The sample consisted of peripheral blood. The rearrangement joins TRBV5-6 to TRBJ1-3, with D maybe TRBD1 (5 bases). The TCR comes from a woman at least 80 years old in a cohort sampled during active or convalescent COVID-19. CDR3 in DNA: TGTGCCAGCACCGCCCAGGGTAAGGCTGGAAACACCATATATTTT. As protein: CASTAQGKAGNTIYF.